The clone carrying this T cell receptor beta chain was found many times. The data stem from a study of neurological immune-mediated disorders. TCRdb re-analysed the 5' RACE reads in MiXCR, keeping a single row per CDR3 protein. The table records 42,000 or so distinct CDR3 sequences, roughly 2.5% of them present only once. The origin of this receptor is a man aged 30 to 45 with multiple sclerosis. Material: PBMCs.

The CDR3 DNA reads as TGTGCCAGCAGCTCTCGCCAGGGGGTATACTATGGCTACACCTTC. Protein: CASSSRQGVYYGYTF. The genes are TRBV5-5 and TRBJ1-2; 7 bases match TRBD1. Germline CDR1 SGHKS, CDR2 YYEKEE (reference sequence). V lost 3 bases, J lost 3 bases, and 8 bases stayed unmatched. The CDR3 has 15 amino acids.